Sequencing of this T cell receptor beta chain was carried out in a study of blood T cell repertoires in COVID-19. How the authors handled the data: Estimation of nucleated cell counts was performed using reference gene primer amplification. Clones were sequenced by immunoSEQ multiplex PCR, and TCRdb holds only the in-frame ones, with some missing. From that table come the V and J calls and clone size; the DNA was used to work out D and trimming. Of 250,000 to 300,000 clones listed, about 88% are singletons. The participants were between about 18 and 95 years old and came from roughly 25 US areas. The study assigned cohorts using participant-reported clinical history. On this clone itself: Other DNA variants within this sample encode the same CDR3.

The V gene's germline CDR1 is MGHRA and CDR2 YSYEKL. Trimming cost V 0 bases and J 2 bases; bases outside gene matches: 4. The CDR3 has 17 amino acids. The sample taken for sequencing was PBMCs or T cells enriched from blood (not recorded which). The receptor was isolated from an older woman in a cohort exposed to, infected with or recovered from COVID-19 (not recorded which). The chain joins TRBV4-1 to TRBJ2-3, with 11 positions matching TRBD2. CDR3 in DNA: TGCGCCAGCAGCCAAGAGGCTAGCGGGAGGCTCACAGATACGCAGTATTTT. Protein sequence: CASSQEASGRLTDTQYF.